These T cell receptor beta chains were read from a single sample in a study of identifying expanded T cells in peripheral blood. Using immunoSEQ multiplex PCR, the repertoire was profiled, and TCRdb retains in-frame clones only, with some absent. The sample has 75,000 to 95,000 clones; around nine tenths are singletons. The specimen was blood. Source of these receptors: a person between 18 and 75 years old in good health. The CDR3 runs from the conserved cysteine through the conserved F or W.

TRBJ1-1 13 TRBV18 CASSGGLNTEAFF
TRBJ1-1 13 TRBV30 CAWSVTRSTEAFF
TRBJ2-7 15 TRBV18 CASSPPAGGSYEQYF
TRBJ1-1 13 TRBV6-1 CASSEMVNTEAFF
TRBJ1-5 17 TRBV15 CATSRDLVEGLNQPQHF
TRBJ1-1 14 TRBV27 CASSAAGLRAEAFF
TRBJ2-1 16 TRBV7-3 CASSLTALSSYNEQFF
TRBJ2-7 11 TRBV23-1 CASSQSREQYF
TRBJ1-2 16 TRBV15 CATSRDSSSFNYGYTF
TRBJ1-1 14 TRBV2 CASREAGAGTEAFF
TRBJ1-4 16 TRBV28 CASRQTGFGSNEKLFF
TRBJ1-3 15 TRBV2 CASRGGGATGNTIYF
TRBJ1-5 12 TRBV19 CASSIPRQPQHF
TRBJ1-1 14 TRBV15 CATSRDSEGSEAFF
TRBJ2-7 14 TRBV5-6 CASSLSSISYEQYF
TRBJ1-2 12 TRBV29-1 CSVATGNYGYTF
TRBJ1-1 14 TRBV18 CASSSTGGQTEAFF
TRBJ2-1 15 TRBV19 CASSVSRGPYNEQFF
TRBJ1-6 14 TRBV19 CASQQSSYNSPLHF
TRBJ1-2 15 TRBV16 CASSHRDRGTHGYTF
TRBJ1-5 13 TRBV6-6 CASTAYVGQPQHF
TRBJ1-2 14 TRBV7-2 CASSLGGTYYGYTF
TRBJ1-1 15 TRBV4-1 CASSQATGWNTEAFF
TRBJ1-2 11 TRBV9 CASSSSEGYTF
TRBJ2-1 13 TRBV7-2 CASSLGHWDEQFF
TRBJ2-1 12 TRBV11-1 CASSPGQGVMVF
TRBJ1-5 14 TRBV30 CAWSHQYGNQPQHF
TRBJ1-1 15 TRBV9 CASSVEMDLNTEAFF
TRBJ2-5 11 TRBV30 CAWGGVETQYF